This is a list of T cell receptor beta chains from one sample in a study of T cells in Graves' hyperthyroidism and ophthalmopathy. TCRdb processed the multiplex PCR reads anew with MiXCR; each CDR3 protein has one entry. The data contain 500,000 to 650,000 distinct CDR3 sequences, 20% of them seen just once; the ten biggest clones take up 40% to 50%. The sample was blood. The receptors derive from a man between 40 and 49 years old with Graves' ophthalmopathy. The CDR3 runs from the conserved cysteine through the conserved F or W. The order of the fields is V gene, D gene, J gene, clone size, CDR3 protein, CDR3 DNA. A D gene is named only where the DNA matches it firmly. Part of the rows lack a size; the others show once, few, many or a class for expanded clones.

>TRBV12-3/TRBV12-4|TRBD2|TRBJ2-1|many
CASSIQAGGSSYNEQFF
TGTGCCAGCAGTATCCAAGCGGGGGGGAGCTCCTACAATGAGCAGTTCTTC
>TRBV3-1|.|TRBJ2-3|many
CASSQANGADTQYF
TGTGCCAGCAGCCAAGCTAACGGGGCAGATACGCAGTATTTT
>TRBV28|TRBD1|TRBJ2-4|many
CASSSGQGQMADIQYF
TGTGCCAGCAGTTCCGGACAGGGACAAATGGCGGACATTCAGTACTTC
>TRBV7-8|TRBD2|TRBJ2-1|many
CASSLFLRTSSYNEQFF
TGTGCCAGCAGCTTATTTCTAAGGACTAGCTCCTACAATGAGCAGTTCTTC
>TRBV7-2|TRBD2|TRBJ2-5|.
CASSLGGLAGGGETQYF
TGTGCCAGCAGCTTAGGTGGGCTAGCGGGAGGCGGCGAGACCCAGTACTTC
>TRBV7-9|.|TRBJ2-3|many
CASSPGPRTDTQYF
TGTGCCAGCAGCCCGGGACCTAGGACGGATACGCAGTATTTT
>TRBV29-1|TRBD1|TRBJ2-5|.
CSVLYLGQGRQETQYF
TGCAGCGTTCTTTATTTGGGACAGGGGAGGCAAGAGACCCAGTACTTC
>TRBV9|TRBD2|TRBJ2-1|few
CASSVLAGAEQFF
TGTGCCAGCAGCGTCCTGGCGGGAGCTGAGCAGTTCTTC
>TRBV12-3/TRBV12-4|TRBD2|TRBJ2-7|once
CASSWTSGYEQYF
TGTGCCAGCAGCTGGACTAGCGGGTACGAGCAGTACTTC
>TRBV30|.|TRBJ1-5|few
CAALVGNQPQHF
TGTGCCGCCCTCGTGGGCAATCAGCCCCAGCATTTT
>TRBV7-2|TRBD2|TRBJ2-5|many
CASSLVGGTRETQYF
TGTGCCAGCAGCTTAGTTGGGGGGACTAGAGAGACCCAGTACTTC
>TRBV30|.|TRBJ1-5|many
CAWSGTGNQPQHF
TGTGCCTGGAGTGGAACAGGTAATCAGCCCCAGCATTTT
>TRBV2|TRBD1|TRBJ1-4|.
CASSAEQGASEKLFF
TGTGCCAGCAGTGCGGAACAGGGGGCGAGTGAAAAACTGTTTTTT
>TRBV11-2|TRBD2|TRBJ2-1|.
CASGYPPTGTSSGEQFF
TGTGCCAGCGGATACCCCCCTACCGGGACTAGCTCCGGTGAGCAGTTCTTC
>TRBV25-1|.|TRBJ1-2|few
CASSESEFYGYTF
TGTGCCAGCAGTGAATCCGAGTTCTATGGCTACACCTTC
>TRBV7-2|.|TRBJ1-2|.
CASSLPDTWNYGYTF
TGTGCCAGCAGCTTACCAGACACCTGGAACTATGGCTACACCTTC
>TRBV3-1|.|TRBJ2-1|.
CASSQEPGAAEQFF
TGTGCCAGCAGCCAAGAACCGGGAGCGGCGGAGCAGTTCTTC
>TRBV29-1|.|TRBJ1-1|.
CSVAVGSAEAFF
TGCAGCGTTGCCGTCGGAAGCGCTGAAGCTTTCTTT
>TRBV7-9|TRBD2|TRBJ2-1|many
CASSPGLAVHNEQFF
TGTGCCAGCAGCCCGGGACTAGCGGTCCACAATGAGCAGTTCTTC
>TRBV6-1|.|TRBJ2-7|few
CASSESPGPPREQYF
TGTGCCAGCAGTGAATCCCCCGGACCCCCGAGGGAGCAGTACTTC
>TRBV6-1|.|TRBJ1-1|few
CASSPGPHTEAFF
TGTGCCAGCAGTCCCGGGCCCCACACTGAAGCTTTCTTT
>TRBV12-3/TRBV12-4|TRBD2|TRBJ2-3|.
CASSLSGGGTQYF
TGTGCCAGCAGTTTAAGCGGGGGGGGCACGCAGTATTTT
>TRBV5-1|.|TRBJ2-2|.
CASSLGSRNTGELFF
TGCGCCAGCAGCTTGGGTAGCAGGAACACCGGGGAGCTGTTTTTT
>TRBV11-3|TRBD1|TRBJ1-5|many
CASSGPTGEGQPQHF
TGTGCCAGCAGCGGGCCCACAGGGGAAGGTCAGCCCCAGCATTTT
>TRBV6-1|.|TRBJ2-7|.
CASSRSRVYEQYF
TGTGCCAGCAGTCGGAGCCGGGTCTACGAGCAGTACTTC
>TRBV12-3/TRBV12-4|TRBD2|TRBJ2-1|many
CASRPQRGSGGSYNEQFF
TGTGCCAGCAGACCCCAGAGGGGTAGCGGGGGATCCTACAATGAGCAGTTCTTC
>TRBV2|.|TRBJ2-3|.
CATRDSDGTDTQYF
TGTGCCACCCGGGATAGCGATGGCACAGATACGCAGTATTTT
>TRBV6-1|.|TRBJ1-2|.
CASTRDGNYGYTF
TGTGCCAGCACCCGGGACGGTAACTATGGCTACACCTTC
>TRBV3-1|.|TRBJ1-4|many
CASSQGQTTNEKLFF
TGTGCCAGCAGCCAAGGGCAGACAACTAATGAAAAACTGTTTTTT
>TRBV7-2|TRBD2|TRBJ2-3|.
CASSTRLADTDTQYF
TGTGCCAGCAGCACTAGACTAGCGGACACAGATACGCAGTATTTT
>TRBV7-2|.|TRBJ2-7|many
CASSLYERPYEQYF
TGTGCCAGCAGCTTATATGAGCGGCCGTACGAGCAGTACTTC
>TRBV5-1|TRBD2|TRBJ2-6|.
CASSLEPGGATGANVLTF
TGCGCCAGCAGCCTGGAGCCGGGAGGCGCAACTGGGGCCAACGTCCTGACTTTC
>TRBV7-2|TRBD1|TRBJ1-4|.
CASSQGQGRKLFF
TGTGCCAGCAGCCAGGGACAGGGGAGAAAACTGTTTTTT
>TRBV28|.|TRBJ1-6|many
CASNRRPFNSPLHF
TGTGCCAGCAACAGGAGGCCCTTTAATTCACCCCTCCACTTT
>TRBV28|.|TRBJ1-2|many
CASSARSPLTHGYTF
TGTGCCAGCAGTGCCCGTAGCCCTCTAACCCATGGCTACACCTTC
>TRBV10-3|.|TRBJ2-5|.
CASALSRSKQETQYF
TGTGCCAGCGCTCTCAGTAGGAGTAAACAAGAGACCCAGTACTTC